These 5 T cell receptor beta chains originate from one sample sequenced in a study of T-cell reconstitution after alpha-beta-depleted transplantation in children. The library targeted TCRbeta and was prepared with unique molecular identifiers. From the PCR reads, TCRdb called clonotypes with MiXCR, one entry per CDR3 protein. The sample holds more than 150,000 distinct CDR3 sequences, approximately 6.8% seen once. The source was PBMCs from the stem cell graft donor, collected from the stem cell graft. The receptors stem from a human donor who donated a stem cell graft to a child with Wiskott-Aldrich syndrome.

The sample holds a few counts of this clonotype. The genes are TRBV11-2 and TRBJ2-7; D uncertain. Germline loops: CDR1 SGHAT, CDR2 FQNNGV. The CDR3 spans 13 residues. V gave up 6 bases and J gave up 5 bases, with 14 bases separating them. Here the CDR3 reads CASSFAQINEQYF. In nucleotides, the CDR3 is TGTGCCAGCAGTTTTGCGCAAATAAACGAGCAGTACTTC. Together with reference TRBV11-2 and TRBJ2-7, the CDR3 gives the full variable domain: EAGVAQSPRYKIIEKRQSVAFWCNPISGHATLYWYQQILGQGPKLLIQFQNNGVVDDSQLPKDRFSAERLKGVDSTLKIQPAKLEDSAVYLCASSFAQINEQYFGPGTRLTVT.

This clonotype was seen ten or more times. The chain employs TRBV10-3 and TRBJ2-5; D possibly matches TRBD1 or TRBD2 (7 bases each). In germline, CDR1 is ENHRY, CDR2 SYGVKD. There are 16 residues in the CDR3. Trimming removed 4 bases at V and 1 base at J, with 16 bases between. The CDR3 bases are TGTGCCATCAGTGCGGGGGGACAGCGAGTCCAAGAGACCCAGTACTTC. Its translation is CAISAGGQRVQETQYF.

This clonotype was observed at least ten times. At one boundary the junction diverges from the germline segment, which might be a read error. The CDR3 DNA reads TGTGCCAGCAGTTTAAGGGAGAAGGCCCTGGACTTC. Amino acids: CASSLREKALDF. The rearrangement uses TRBV12-3 or TRBV12-4 and TRBJ2-7; D perhaps matches TRBD2 (5 bases). CDR3 length equals 12 residues.

At least ten counts were recorded for this clonotype. J is TRBJ1-2 and V is TRBV29-1; no firm D call. The V gene lost 4 bases and the J gene lost 6 bases, with 15 bases spanning the gap. Germline lookup yields CDR1 SQVTM and CDR2 ANQGSEA. This CDR3 is 13 amino acids long. As DNA, the CDR3 is TGCAGCGTTGGTAGGAGGGCCAGGCATGGCTACACCTTC. Encoded protein: CSVGRRARHGYTF.

This clonotype occurred many times. The chain couples TRBV20-1 to TRBJ2-2, with 9 bases fitting TRBD1. CDR3 length equals 12 residues. Germline V lookup: CDR1 DFQATT, CDR2 SNEGSKA (reference sequence). J lost 7 bases, V lost 6 bases, and 3 bases had no gene match. The CDR3 protein is CSADRGVGELFF. In nucleotides, the CDR3 is TGCAGTGCAGACAGGGGGGTCGGGGAGCTGTTTTTT.